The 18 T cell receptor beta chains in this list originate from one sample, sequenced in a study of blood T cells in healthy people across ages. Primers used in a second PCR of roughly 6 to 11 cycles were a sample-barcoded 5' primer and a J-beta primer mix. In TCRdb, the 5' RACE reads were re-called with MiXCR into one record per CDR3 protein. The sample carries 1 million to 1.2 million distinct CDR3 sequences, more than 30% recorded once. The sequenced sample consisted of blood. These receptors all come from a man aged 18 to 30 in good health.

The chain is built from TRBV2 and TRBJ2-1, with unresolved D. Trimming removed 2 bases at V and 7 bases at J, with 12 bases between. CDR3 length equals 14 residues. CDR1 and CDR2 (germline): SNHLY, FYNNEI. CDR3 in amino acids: CASSEPTVGNEQFF. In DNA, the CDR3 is TGTGCCAGCAGTGAACCAACAGTGGGAAATGAGCAGTTCTTC.

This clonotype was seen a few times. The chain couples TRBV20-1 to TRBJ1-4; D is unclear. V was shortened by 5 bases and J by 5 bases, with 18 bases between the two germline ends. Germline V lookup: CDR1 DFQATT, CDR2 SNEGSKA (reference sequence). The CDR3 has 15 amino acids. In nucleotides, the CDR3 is TGCAGTGCTCCCCAAGGGTCCGGGGTCAATGAAAAACTGTTTTTT. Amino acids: CSAPQGSGVNEKLFF.

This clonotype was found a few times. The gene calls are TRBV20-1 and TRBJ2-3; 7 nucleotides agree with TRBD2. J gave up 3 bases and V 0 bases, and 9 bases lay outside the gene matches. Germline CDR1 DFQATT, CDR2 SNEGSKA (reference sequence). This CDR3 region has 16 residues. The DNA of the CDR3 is TGCAGTGCTAGAGATCTGGAAAGGGAGGGGACAGATACGCAGTATTTT. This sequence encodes CSARDLEREGTDTQYF.

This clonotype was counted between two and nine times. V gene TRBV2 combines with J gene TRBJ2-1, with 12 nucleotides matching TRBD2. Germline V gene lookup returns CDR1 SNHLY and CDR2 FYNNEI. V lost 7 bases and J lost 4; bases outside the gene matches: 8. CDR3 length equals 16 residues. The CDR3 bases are TGTGCCAGCACACGGACTAGCGGGGAGATTTACAATGAGCAGTTCTTC. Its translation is CASTRTSGEIYNEQFF.

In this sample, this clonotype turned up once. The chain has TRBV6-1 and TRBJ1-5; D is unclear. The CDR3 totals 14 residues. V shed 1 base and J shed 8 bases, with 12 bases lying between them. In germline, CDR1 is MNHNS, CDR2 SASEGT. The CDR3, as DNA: TGTGCCAGCAGTGAAGTTAATGCGGATGAGCCCCAGCATTTT. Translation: CASSEVNADEPQHF.

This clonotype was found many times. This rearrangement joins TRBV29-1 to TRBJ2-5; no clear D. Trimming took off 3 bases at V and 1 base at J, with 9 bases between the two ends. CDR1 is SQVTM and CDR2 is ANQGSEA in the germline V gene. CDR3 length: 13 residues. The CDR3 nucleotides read TGCAGCGTTGAGCTCCAGGCCCAAGAGACCCAGTACTTC. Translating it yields CSVELQAQETQYF.

In DNA, the CDR3 is TGTGCCAGCAGCTTAGTGGATTCACGGGAGACCCAGTACTTC. This encodes CASSLVDSRETQYF. V gene TRBV7-9 combines with J gene TRBJ2-5, with D unclear. The CDR3 is made up of 14 amino acids. V shed 1 base and J shed 5 bases, with 11 bases lying between them. Germline V gives CDR1 SEHNR, CDR2 FQNEAQ (reference sequence).

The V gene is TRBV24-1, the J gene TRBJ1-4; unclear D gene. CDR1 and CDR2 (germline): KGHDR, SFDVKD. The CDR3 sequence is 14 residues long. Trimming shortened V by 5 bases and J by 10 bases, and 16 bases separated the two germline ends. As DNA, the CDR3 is TGTGCCACCAGTGCCGGGAACAACGAAGGAAAACTGTTTTTT. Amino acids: CATSAGNNEGKLFF.

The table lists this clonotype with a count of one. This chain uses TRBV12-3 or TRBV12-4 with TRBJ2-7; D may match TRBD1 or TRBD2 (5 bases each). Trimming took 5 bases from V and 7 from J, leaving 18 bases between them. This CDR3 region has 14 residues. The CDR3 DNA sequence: TGTGCCAGCAGTCCCCACTGGGGGTGGAATGAGCAGTACTTC. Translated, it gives CASSPHWGWNEQYF.

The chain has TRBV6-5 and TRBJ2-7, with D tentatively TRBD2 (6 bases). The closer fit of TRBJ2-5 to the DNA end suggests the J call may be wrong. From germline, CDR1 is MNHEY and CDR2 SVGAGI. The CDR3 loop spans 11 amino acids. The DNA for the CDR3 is TGTGCCTCCCTTCGGGGGGAGACCCAGTACTTC. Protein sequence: CASLRGETQYF.

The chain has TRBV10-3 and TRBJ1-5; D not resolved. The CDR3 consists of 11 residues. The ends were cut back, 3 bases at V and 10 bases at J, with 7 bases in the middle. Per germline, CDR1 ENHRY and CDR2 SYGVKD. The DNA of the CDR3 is TGTGCCATCAGTGACCCTGGCCCCCAGCATTTT. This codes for CAISDPGPQHF.

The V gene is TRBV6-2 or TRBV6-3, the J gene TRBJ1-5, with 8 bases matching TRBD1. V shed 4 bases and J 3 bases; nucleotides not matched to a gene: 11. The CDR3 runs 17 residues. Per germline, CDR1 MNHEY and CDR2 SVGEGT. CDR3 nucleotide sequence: TGTGCCAGCAGTTCCGATCGGACAGGGCGTAACAATCAGCCCCAGCATTTT. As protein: CASSSDRTGRNNQPQHF.

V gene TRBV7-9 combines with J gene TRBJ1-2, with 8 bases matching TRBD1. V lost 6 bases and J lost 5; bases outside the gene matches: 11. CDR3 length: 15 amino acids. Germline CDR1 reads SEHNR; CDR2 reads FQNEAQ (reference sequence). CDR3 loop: CASRKGQGAGYGYTF. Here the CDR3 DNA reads TGTGCCAGCAGGAAAGGGCAGGGGGCTGGTTATGGCTACACCTTC.

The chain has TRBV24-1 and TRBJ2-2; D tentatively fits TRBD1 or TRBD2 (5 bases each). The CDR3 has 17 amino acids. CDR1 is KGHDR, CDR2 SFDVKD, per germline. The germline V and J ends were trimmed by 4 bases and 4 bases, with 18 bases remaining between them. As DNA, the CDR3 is TGTGCCACCAGTGACCACCCGGTTGGGGACGCCACCGGGGAGCTGTTTTTT. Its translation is CATSDHPVGDATGELFF.

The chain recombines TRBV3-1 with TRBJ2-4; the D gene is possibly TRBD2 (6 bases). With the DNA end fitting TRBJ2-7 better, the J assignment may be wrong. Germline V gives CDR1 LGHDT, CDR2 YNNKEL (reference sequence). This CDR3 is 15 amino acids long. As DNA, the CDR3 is TGTGCCAGCAGCCAAGGCGGGCGGGGATCCTACGAGCAGTACTTC. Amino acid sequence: CASSQGGRGSYEQYF.

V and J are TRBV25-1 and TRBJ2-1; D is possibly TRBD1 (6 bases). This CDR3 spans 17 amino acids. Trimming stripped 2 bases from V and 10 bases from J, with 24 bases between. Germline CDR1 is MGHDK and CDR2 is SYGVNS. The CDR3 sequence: CASSEESTSYRDQEQFF. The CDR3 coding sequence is TGTGCCAGCAGTGAAGAATCAACCTCTTACAGGGACCAGGAGCAGTTCTTC.

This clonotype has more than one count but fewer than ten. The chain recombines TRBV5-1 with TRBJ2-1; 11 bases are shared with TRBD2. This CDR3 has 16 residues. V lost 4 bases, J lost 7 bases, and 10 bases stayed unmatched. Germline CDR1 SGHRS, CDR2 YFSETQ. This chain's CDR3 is CASSPLLAGGLNEQFF. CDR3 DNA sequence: TGCGCCAGCAGCCCCCTCCTAGCGGGGGGATTAAATGAGCAGTTCTTC.

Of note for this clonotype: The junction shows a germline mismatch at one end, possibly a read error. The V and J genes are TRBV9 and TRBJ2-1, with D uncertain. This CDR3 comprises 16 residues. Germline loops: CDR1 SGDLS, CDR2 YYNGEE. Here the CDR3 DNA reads TGTGCCAGCAGCGTAGACCGCCGTAGCTCCTACGATGAGCAGTTCTTT. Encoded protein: CASSVDRRSSYDEQFF.